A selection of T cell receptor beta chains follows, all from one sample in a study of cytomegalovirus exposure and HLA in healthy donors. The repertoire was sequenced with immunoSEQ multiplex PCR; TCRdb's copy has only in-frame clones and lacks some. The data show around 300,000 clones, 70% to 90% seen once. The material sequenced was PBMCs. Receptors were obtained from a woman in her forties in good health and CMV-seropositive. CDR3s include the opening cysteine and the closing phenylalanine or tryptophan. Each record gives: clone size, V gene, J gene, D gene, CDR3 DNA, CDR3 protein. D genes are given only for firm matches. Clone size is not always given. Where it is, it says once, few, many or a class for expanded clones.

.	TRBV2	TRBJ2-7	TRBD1	TGTGCCAGCATTGGATCGTGGGACAGCGCCTACGAGCAGTACTTC	CASIGSWDSAYEQYF
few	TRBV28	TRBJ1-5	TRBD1	TGTGCCAGCAGTTCTCTGGACAGGCTGCAGCCCCAGCATTTT	CASSSLDRLQPQHF
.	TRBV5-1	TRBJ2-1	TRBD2	TGCGCCAGCAGCTTGGTTGCGGGGGGCTCCAATGAGCAGTTCTTC	CASSLVAGGSNEQFF
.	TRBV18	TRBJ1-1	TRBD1	TGTGCCAGCTCCTGGGGGACAGCCATGAACACTGAAGCTTTCTTT	CASSWGTAMNTEAFF
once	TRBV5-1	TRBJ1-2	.	TGCGCCAGCAGCTTGGACAGCCCGATTTATGGCTACACCTTC	CASSLDSPIYGYTF
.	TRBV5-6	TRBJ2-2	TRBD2	TGTGCCAGCTGGACTAGCGGAATACCCGGGGAGCTGTTTTTT	CASWTSGIPGELFF
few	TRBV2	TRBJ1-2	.	TGTGCCAGCAGTTCTGGATGGGTTGGAAGCGGCTATGGCTACACCTTC	CASSSGWVGSGYGYTF
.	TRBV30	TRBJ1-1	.	TGTGCCTGGAGTGTAAAGAGTGGCACTGAAGCTTTCTTT	CAWSVKSGTEAFF
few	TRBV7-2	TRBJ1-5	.	TGTGCCAGCAGCTTAGCGGGGGCCGATCAGCCCCAGCATTTT	CASSLAGADQPQHF
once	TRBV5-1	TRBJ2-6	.	TGCGCCAGCAGCTCCGACAGTGGCCCGTCCGGGGCCAACGTCCTGACTTTC	CASSSDSGPSGANVLTF
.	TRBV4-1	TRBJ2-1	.	TGCGCCAGCGCACCCGAGGGCAGCTCCTACAATGAGCAGTTCTTC	CASAPEGSSYNEQFF
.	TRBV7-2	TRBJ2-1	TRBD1	TGTGCCAGCAGCGTTGGTGACAGGGGGGAATACAATGAGCAGTTCTTC	CASSVGDRGEYNEQFF
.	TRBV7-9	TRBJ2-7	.	TGTGCCAGCAGCCCAGGGGCCCTCTACGAGCAGTACTTC	CASSPGALYEQYF
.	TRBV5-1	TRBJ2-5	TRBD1	TGCGCCAGCAGCTTGCTGGGACAGGGGGCAGAGACCCAGTACTTC	CASSLLGQGAETQYF
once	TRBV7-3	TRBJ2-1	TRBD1	TGTGCCAGCAGCTTAGGGAACCGGGACAGCTCCTACAATGAGCAGTTCTTC	CASSLGNRDSSYNEQFF
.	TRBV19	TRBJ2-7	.	TGTGCCAGTAGTATAGCTTTCAGGGGCGAGCAGTACTTC	CASSIAFRGEQYF
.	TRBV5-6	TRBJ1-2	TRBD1	TGTGCCAGCAGCGGGCCCCAGGGGGCGCGCGACTATGGCTACACCTTC	CASSGPQGARDYGYTF
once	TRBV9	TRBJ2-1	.	TGTGCCAGCAGCGGGGGGGAGTGGCACAATGAGCAGTTCTTC	CASSGGEWHNEQFF
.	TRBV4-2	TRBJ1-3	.	TGTGCCAGCAGCCCCCCGACAGGATCTTCGAACACCATATATTTT	CASSPPTGSSNTIYF
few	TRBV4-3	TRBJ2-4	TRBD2	TGCGCCAGCAGCCAAGAGAGGGCACTAGCGGGAGGGCCGGTGAACATTCAGTACTTC	CASSQERALAGGPVNIQYF
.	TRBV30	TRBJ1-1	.	TGTGCCTGGGAAGGACAAGCGAACACTGAAGCTTTCTTT	CAWEGQANTEAFF
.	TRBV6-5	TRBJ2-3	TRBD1	TGTGCCAGCAGTTACCAAGCACGGACAGGGGCAGATACGCAGTATTTT	CASSYQARTGADTQYF
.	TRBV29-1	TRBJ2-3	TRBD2	TGCAGCGTTGAAGTAGGGACCGGGAGGGATACGCAGTATTTT	CSVEVGTGRDTQYF
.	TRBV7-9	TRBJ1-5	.	TGTGCCAGCAGCGCAGCGGGGGGCGGACAGCCCCAGCATTTT	CASSAAGGGQPQHF
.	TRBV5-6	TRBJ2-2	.	TGTGCCAGCAGCGGTACCGGGACTGCGAACACCGGGGAGCTGTTTTTT	CASSGTGTANTGELFF
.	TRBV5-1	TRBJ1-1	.	TGCGCCAGCAGCTTGGCCCTCGTCGCTACAGGGCCGATGAACACTGAAGCTTTCTTT	CASSLALVATGPMNTEAFF
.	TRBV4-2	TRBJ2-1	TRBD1	TGTGCCAGCGCCACCCTGACAGGGGGGGATGAGCAGTTCTTC	CASATLTGGDEQFF
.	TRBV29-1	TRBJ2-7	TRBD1	TGCAGCGCCTCGCTCGGACAGGGGATAGGAGAGCAGTACTTC	CSASLGQGIGEQYF
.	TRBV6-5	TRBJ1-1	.	TGTGCCAGCAGCCGACAGCTGAACACTGAAGCTTTCTTT	CASSRQLNTEAFF
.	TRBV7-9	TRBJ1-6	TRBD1	TGTGCCAGCAGACCCGGGACAGGGGCCTATAATTCACCCCTCCACTTT	CASRPGTGAYNSPLHF
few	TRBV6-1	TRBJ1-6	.	TGTGCCAGCAGTGCCTCTCGACGGGATTCACCCCTCCACTTT	CASSASRRDSPLHF
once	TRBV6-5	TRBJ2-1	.	TGTGCCAGCAGCTGGGGGGGGCGGGAGAATGAGCAGTTCTTC	CASSWGGRENEQFF
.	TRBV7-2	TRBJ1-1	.	TGTGCCAGCAGCGTATTACAGGGCGAGGGCTCCACTGAAGCTTTCTTT	CASSVLQGEGSTEAFF
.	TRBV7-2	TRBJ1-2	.	TGTGCCAGCAGCCGCACAACAGCCACCTCTAACTATGGCTACACCTTC	CASSRTTATSNYGYTF
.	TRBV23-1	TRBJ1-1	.	TGCGCCAGCAGTCAGGCCTCACAGGGCGCTGAAGCTTTCTTT	CASSQASQGAEAFF
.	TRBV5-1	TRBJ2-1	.	TGCGCCAGCAGCCCGCTCGACAGGAATGAGCAGTTCTTC	CASSPLDRNEQFF
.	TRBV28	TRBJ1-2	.	TGTGCCAGCAGCCAGGGGACGGTGAACTATGGCTACACCTTC	CASSQGTVNYGYTF
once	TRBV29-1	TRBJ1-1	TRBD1	TGCAGCGTTGAGGTAACCAGGGGGCAAACTGAAGCTTTCTTT	CSVEVTRGQTEAFF
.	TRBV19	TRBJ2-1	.	TGTGCCAGTAGTTCCCTGACTGCGTTCAATGAGCAGTTCTTC	CASSSLTAFNEQFF
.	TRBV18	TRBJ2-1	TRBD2	TGTGCCAGCTCACTACCTAAGACTAGCGGAGTGGATGAGCAGTTCTTC	CASSLPKTSGVDEQFF
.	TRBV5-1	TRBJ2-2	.	TGCGCCAGCAGCACCCTGGGGACTCACACCGGGGAGCTGTTTTTT	CASSTLGTHTGELFF
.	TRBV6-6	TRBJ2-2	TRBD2	TGTGCCACCCAAGCGGGATGGGGCACCGGGGAGCTGTTTTTT	CATQAGWGTGELFF
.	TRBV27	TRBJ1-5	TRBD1	TGTGCCAGCAGCCTTGACAGGGGAAATCAGCCCCAGCATTTT	CASSLDRGNQPQHF
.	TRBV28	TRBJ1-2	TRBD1	TGTGCCAGCAGTTTAAGCCCCACGATGGGGACAGGGCCAAGATTTGGCTACACCTTC	CASSLSPTMGTGPRFGYTF
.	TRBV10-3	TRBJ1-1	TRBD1	TGTGCCATCACCGACCCGGATAGGGCAGGGGGAGCTTTCTTT	CAITDPDRAGGAFF
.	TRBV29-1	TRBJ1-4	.	TGCAGCGTTGCGAGAGGTTCAACTAATGAAAAACTGTTTTTT	CSVARGSTNEKLFF
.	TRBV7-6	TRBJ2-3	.	TGTGCCAGCAGCCCGGGTCGGGGAGAAGGAGATACGCAGTATTTT	CASSPGRGEGDTQYF
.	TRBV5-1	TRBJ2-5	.	TGCGCCAGCAGCCTCGGCTCCGGGAGCGCAGAGACCCAGTACTTC	CASSLGSGSAETQYF
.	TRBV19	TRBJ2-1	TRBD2	TGTGCCAGTAGTATTGGTAGCGGGACGCGGTACAATGAGCAGTTCTTC	CASSIGSGTRYNEQFF
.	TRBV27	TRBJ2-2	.	TGTGCCAGCAGTTTGAGACGGGGGACCGGGGAGCTGTTTTTT	CASSLRRGTGELFF
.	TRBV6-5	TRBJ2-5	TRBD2	TGTGCCAGCAGTGGGACTAGCGCTAGAGAGACCCAGTACTTC	CASSGTSARETQYF
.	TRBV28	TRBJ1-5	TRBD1	TGTGCCAGCAGTTATTCGGCGGGACAGGGGATAATGCCCCAGCATTTT	CASSYSAGQGIMPQHF
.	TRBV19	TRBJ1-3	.	TGTGCCAGTAGAAACACCGGGACGGGAGGCCTAACAAACTCTGGAAACACCATATATTTT	CASRNTGTGGLTNSGNTIYF
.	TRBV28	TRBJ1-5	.	TGTGCCAGCGCCACCGGGACTATTCAGCCCCAGCATTTT	CASATGTIQPQHF
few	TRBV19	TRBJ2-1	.	TGTGCCAGTAGTATTCCAAATCTCAGGGGAGGGGACAATGAGCAGTTCTTC	CASSIPNLRGGDNEQFF
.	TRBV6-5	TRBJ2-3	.	TGTGCCAGCAGTCGACTAGTCCCAGATACGCAGTATTTT	CASSRLVPDTQYF
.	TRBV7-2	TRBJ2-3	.	TGTGCCAGCAGACAAAGGGCTAGCGTACATACGCAGTATTTT	CASRQRASVHTQYF